These T cell receptor beta chains were read from a single sample in a study. Each CDR3 protein is one row after TCRdb ran MiXCR on the RT-PCR reads. Among approximately 720,000 distinct CDR3 sequences listed, more than 13% were seen once. The specimen sequenced was memory CD4+ T cells from blood. The receptors were sampled from a female donor in good health, serving as a healthy control. Each CDR3 is given with its conserved first and last residue. The D gene is left open where the match is weak. Only part of the rows carry a size: once, few, many, or a class if the clone is expanded.

few	TRBD2	TRBV11-2	TRBJ2-7	CASSLARLAGGFSYEQYF	TGTGCCAGCAGCTTAGCAAGACTAGCGGGAGGGTTCTCCTACGAGCAGTACTTC
few	TRBD1	TRBV5-1	TRBJ1-1	CASSSTGEGGTEAFF	TGCGCCAGCAGCTCGACAGGGGAAGGAGGCACTGAAGCTTTCTTT
.	.	TRBV4-2	TRBJ2-5	CASSRGNSEGETQYF	TGTGCCAGCAGCCGAGGAAACTCCGAGGGAGAGACCCAGTACTTC
few	.	TRBV6-5	TRBJ2-6	CASSYRGSGANVLTF	TGTGCCAGCAGTTACAGGGGGTCTGGGGCCAACGTCCTGACTTTC
few	TRBD2	TRBV7-2	TRBJ2-7	CASSLGGTSVPYEQYF	TGTGCCAGCAGCTTAGGCGGGACTAGCGTACCCTACGAGCAGTACTTC
.	.	TRBV7-3	TRBJ2-6	CASSPSWSGANVLTF	TGTGCCAGCAGCCCGTCGTGGAGCGGGGCCAACGTCCTGACTTTC
few	.	TRBV6-2/TRBV6-3	TRBJ1-1	CASGLWGDTEAFF	TGTGCCAGTGGACTCTGGGGTGACACTGAAGCTTTCTTT
many	.	TRBV20-1	TRBJ1-4	CSASAGGEGKLFF	TGCAGTGCTAGCGCAGGAGGAGAAGGAAAACTGTTTTTT
few	.	TRBV20-1	TRBJ1-2	CSASETGDGYTF	TGCAGTGCTAGCGAGACAGGAGATGGCTACACCTTC
many	.	TRBV12-3/TRBV12-4	TRBJ1-1	CASGVMNTEAFF	TGTGCCAGCGGGGTAATGAACACTGAAGCTTTCTTT
.	.	TRBV9	TRBJ2-3	CASTRAGEYTDTQYF	TGTGCCAGCACGAGGGCAGGGGAGTACACAGATACGCAGTATTTT
many	TRBD1	TRBV28	TRBJ1-2	CASSSGTGVYGYTF	TGTGCCAGCAGTTCCGGGACAGGGGTATACGGCTACACCTTC
.	TRBD1	TRBV5-1	TRBJ2-5	CASSRTGGTQTQYF	TGCGCCAGCAGCAGAACAGGGGGCACACAGACCCAGTACTTC
many	TRBD1	TRBV20-1	TRBJ1-5	CSAAPGQVNQPQHF	TGCAGTGCCGCCCCGGGACAGGTAAATCAGCCCCAGCATTTT
.	.	TRBV7-2	TRBJ1-1	CASSLGPARDTEAFF	TGTGCCAGCAGCTTAGGCCCAGCCCGGGACACTGAAGCTTTCTTT
many	.	TRBV6-2/TRBV6-3	TRBJ1-1	CASRSHGFMDTEAFF	TGTGCCAGCAGATCCCACGGCTTTATGGACACTGAAGCTTTCTTT
.	.	TRBV7-9	TRBJ1-1	CASSLARANTEAFF	TGTGCCAGCAGCTTAGCGCGGGCGAACACTGAAGCTTTCTTT